This TCR beta chain was documented in a study of blood T cell repertoires in COVID-19. Turning to the study itself: There were acute and convalescent COVID-19 samples, and they came from the United States, Italy and Spain. In each case, the material was cDNA or gDNA derived from T cells, B-cell-depleted T cells, or PBMCs.

Only one count was recorded for this clone. Germline V gene lookup returns CDR1 SGHNT and CDR2 YYREEE (reference sequence). V gave up 0 bases and J gave up 0 bases, with 8 bases separating them. CDR3 length equals 15 residues. Original data processing: Reference gene primers were amplified, and this amplification served to estimate nucleated cell counts. Assay used: immunoSEQ multiplex PCR; TCRdb lists only in-frame clones, some missing. V and J calls and clone size are as listed in that table; D and trimming were resolved from the DNA. The table shows under 250,000 clones, with roughly 89% occurring only once.

This TCR was recovered from a woman in her thirties or forties who had recovered from COVID-19. Sample: peripheral blood. V and J are TRBV5-4 and TRBJ2-3; a possible D gene is TRBD1 (5 bases). For the CDR3, the DNA is TGTGCCAGCAGCTTGGTCTCAGGGAGCACAGATACGCAGTATTTT. This translates into CASSLVSGSTDTQYF.